This T cell receptor (beta chain) was documented in a study of cytomegalovirus exposure and HLA in healthy donors. Broader study findings: A later analysis found common viral pathogens apparently linked to several of the most significant clusters. In a later analysis, across HLA loci, associated TCR counts were highest for DRB1, lowest for HLA-C.

This PCR relied on a set of 60 Vbeta primers and 13 Jbeta primers. Per the original methods: A follow-up analysis tallied tens of millions of unique TCR beta chains, about 10 million shared. Libraries were prepared by immunoSEQ multiplex PCR; TCRdb keeps only in-frame clonotypes and omits some of them. V, J and clone size were drawn from that table, and D and trimming were deduced from the DNA. Of approximately 89,000 clones in the sample, roughly 58% were seen once. Trimming at V came to 0 bases and at J to 1 base, leaving 2 bases not matched to a gene. The length of the CDR3 is 15 residues. The germline V gene encodes CDR1 SGHRS and CDR2 YFSETQ. As to this clone: Its antigen remains unidentified.

Material for sequencing was PBMCs. The chain uses TRBV5-1 and TRBJ1-1; 8 nucleotides line up with TRBD1. The sequence came from a woman aged 25 to 39 in good health and CMV-seropositive. The CDR3 spells CASSLAGTGNTEAFF. The DNA of the CDR3 is TGCGCCAGCAGCTTGGCCGGGACAGGGAACACTGAAGCTTTCTTT.